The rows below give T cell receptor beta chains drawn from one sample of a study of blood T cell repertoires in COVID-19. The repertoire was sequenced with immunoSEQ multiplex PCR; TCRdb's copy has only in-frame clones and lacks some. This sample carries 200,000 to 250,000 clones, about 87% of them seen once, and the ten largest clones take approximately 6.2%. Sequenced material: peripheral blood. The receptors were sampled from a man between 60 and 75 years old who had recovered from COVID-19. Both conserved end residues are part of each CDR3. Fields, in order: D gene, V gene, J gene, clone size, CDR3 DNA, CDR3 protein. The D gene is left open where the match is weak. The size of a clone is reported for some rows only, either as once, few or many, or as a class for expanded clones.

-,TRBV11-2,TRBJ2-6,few,TGTGCCAGCAGCTTACTTAACAGAGCTGGGGCCAACGTCCTGACTTTC,CASSLLNRAGANVLTF
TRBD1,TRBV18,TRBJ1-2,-,TGTGCCAGCTCACCAATTGACAGGGATTATGGCTACACCTTC,CASSPIDRDYGYTF
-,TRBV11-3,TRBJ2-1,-,TGTGCCAGCAGCTTAGCTAGTGACTACAATGAGCAGTTCTTC,CASSLASDYNEQFF
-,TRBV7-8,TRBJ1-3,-,TGTGCCAGCAGCTTAGCGCAAACAGGCGATAGCTCTGGAAACACCATATATTTT,CASSLAQTGDSSGNTIYF
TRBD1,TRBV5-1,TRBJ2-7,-,TGCGCCAGCAGCTTGGAGGGACAGGGTCCCTACGAGCAGTACTTC,CASSLEGQGPYEQYF
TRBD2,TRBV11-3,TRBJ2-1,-,TGTGCCAGCAGCTTAGCCGAAGCGGGGAGCTCCTACAATGAGCAGTTCTTC,CASSLAEAGSSYNEQFF
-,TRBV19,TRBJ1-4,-,TGTGCCATCACCGACAGACCAACTAATGAAAAACTGTTTTTT,CAITDRPTNEKLFF
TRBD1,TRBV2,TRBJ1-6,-,TGTGCCAGCAACCCAGGGGGCACTTCTAATTCACCCCTCCACTTT,CASNPGGTSNSPLHF
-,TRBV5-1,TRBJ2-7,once,TGCGCCAGCAGCTTGGAAACCGGCTACGAGCAGTACTTC,CASSLETGYEQYF
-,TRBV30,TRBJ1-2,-,TGTGCCTGGAGTGTGAGCGGCGGCTATGGCTACACCTTC,CAWSVSGGYGYTF
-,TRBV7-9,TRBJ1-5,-,TGTGCCAGCAGCCCCGGCGGGGATCAGCCCCAGCATTTT,CASSPGGDQPQHF
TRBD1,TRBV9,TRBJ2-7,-,TGTGCCAGCAGTGAAGCTCCCGGACAGGGGAACTACGAGCAGTACTTC,CASSEAPGQGNYEQYF
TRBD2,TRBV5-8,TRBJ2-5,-,TGTGCCAGCAGCTCCCCTAGCGGGAGGGCCGATACCCAGTACTTC,CASSSPSGRADTQYF
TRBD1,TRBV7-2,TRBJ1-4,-,TGTGCCAGCAGCTACTACAGGGGCGGTAATGAAAAACTGTTTTTT,CASSYYRGGNEKLFF
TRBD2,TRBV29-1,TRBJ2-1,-,TGCAGCGTTGGGGTCCTAGCGGGAGGGGACGGGAATGAGCAGTTCTTC,CSVGVLAGGDGNEQFF
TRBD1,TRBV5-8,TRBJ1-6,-,TGTGCCAGCAGGCGACAGGGGGGGAATTCACCCCTCCACTTT,CASRRQGGNSPLHF
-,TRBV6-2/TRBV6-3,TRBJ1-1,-,TGTGCCAGCAGCAAGTCGGCAGGAACTGAAGCTTTCTTT,CASSKSAGTEAFF
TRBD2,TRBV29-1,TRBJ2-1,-,TGCAGCGTTGATGGGCTAGCGGGAGCTCTATCCAATGAGCAGTTCTTC,CSVDGLAGALSNEQFF
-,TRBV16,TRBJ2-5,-,TGTGCCAGCAGCCAATCTACAGTCCAAGAGACCCAGTACTTC,CASSQSTVQETQYF
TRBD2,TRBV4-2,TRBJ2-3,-,TGTGCCAGCAGCCGCCGACTAGCGGGGCTCACAGATACGCAGTATTTT,CASSRRLAGLTDTQYF
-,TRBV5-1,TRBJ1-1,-,TGCGCCAGCTGGGGAACAGGGAATACTGAAGCTTTCTTT,CASWGTGNTEAFF
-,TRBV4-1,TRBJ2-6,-,TGCGCCAGCAGCCGTGAGGCAGACGACTCTGGGGCCAACGTCCTGACTTTC,CASSREADDSGANVLTF
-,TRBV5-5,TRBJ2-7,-,TGTGCCAGCAGCTTGTGGTCAGGGCCCCACTCCTACGAGCAGTACTTC,CASSLWSGPHSYEQYF
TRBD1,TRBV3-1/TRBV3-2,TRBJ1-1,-,TGTGCCAGCAGCTGGGGACAGACTGAAGCTTTCTTT,CASSWGQTEAFF